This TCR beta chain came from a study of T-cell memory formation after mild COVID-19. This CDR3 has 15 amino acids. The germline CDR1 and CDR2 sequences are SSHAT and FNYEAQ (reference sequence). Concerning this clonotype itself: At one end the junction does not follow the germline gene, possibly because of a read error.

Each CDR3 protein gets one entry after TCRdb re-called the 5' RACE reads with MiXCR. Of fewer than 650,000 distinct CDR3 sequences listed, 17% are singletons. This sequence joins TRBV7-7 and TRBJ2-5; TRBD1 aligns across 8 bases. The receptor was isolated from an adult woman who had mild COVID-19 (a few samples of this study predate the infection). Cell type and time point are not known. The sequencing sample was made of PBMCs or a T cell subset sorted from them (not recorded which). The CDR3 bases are TGTGCTAGCAGCTCCGGCAGGGGGCTTCGGGAGACCCAGTACTTC. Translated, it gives CASSSGRGLRETQYF.